Each of the 5 T cell receptor beta chains below was sequenced from the same sample in a study of T cells in Graves' hyperthyroidism and ophthalmopathy. Amplified regions were TCR beta CDR3 sequences from RNA transcripts. HTBI primers were used for first-round RT-PCR of the TCR CDR3. From the multiplex PCR reads, TCRdb called clonotypes with MiXCR, one entry per CDR3 protein. This table holds more than 550,000 distinct CDR3 sequences, about 18% found once. The sequenced material came from blood. The receptors shown here come from a man in his fifties with Graves' hyperthyroidism.

This clonotype has only a few counts. CDR3 sequence reads: CASSKGEFAGNTIYF. Here the CDR3 DNA reads TGTGCCAGCAGCAAAGGAGAATTTGCTGGAAACACCATATATTTT. The chain uses TRBV9 and TRBJ1-3; D is undetermined. V was clipped by 4 bases and J by 2 bases, with 13 bases between them. Germline V gene sequence: CDR1 SGDLS, CDR2 YYNGEE. There are 15 residues in the CDR3.

This clonotype was picked up a small number of times. V and J are TRBV19 and TRBJ1-4; no clear D. Germline CDR1 reads LNHDA; CDR2 reads SQIVND (reference sequence). V shed 2 bases and J shed 3 bases, with 10 bases lying between them. The CDR3 extends over 15 amino acids. The CDR3 sequence is CASSIIEKANEKLFF. The CDR3 nucleotides read TGTGCCAGTAGTATAATCGAGAAGGCTAATGAAAAACTGTTTTTT.

Many counts were recorded for this clonotype. The chain couples TRBV3-1 to TRBJ2-1; possible D gene TRBD2, 6 bases. CDR1 is LGHDT, CDR2 YNNKEL, per germline (reference sequence). CDR3 length: 15 residues. The V end was cut by 3 bases, the J end by 6 bases, with 15 bases between. The CDR3 region has the DNA TGTGCCAGCAGCCAGGAGAGCGGGCGGCGCAATGAGCAGTTCTTC. Its translation: CASSQESGRRNEQFF.

This clonotype showed up just a few times. The chain links TRBV24-1 to TRBJ2-2, with 7 bases identical to TRBD1. The V and J ends lost 1 base and 1 base, in that order; junction bases with no gene match: 20. The CDR3 totals 22 residues. Germline-derived CDR1 and CDR2 are KGHDR and SFDVKD. Written as DNA, the CDR3 is TGTGCCACCAGTGATTTTGGACCAGTACAGGGGACGAGTTCTTGGAACACCGGGGAGCTGTTTTTT. It yields the protein CATSDFGPVQGTSSWNTGELFF.

This clonotype was detected a few times. The chain is built from TRBV7-2 and TRBJ1-6; D unresolved. The CDR3 has 13 residues. Looked up from germline, CDR1 is SGHTA and CDR2 is FQGNSA. V was clipped by 1 base and J by 8 bases, with 6 bases between them. CDR3 residues: CASSLEAYSPLHF. In DNA form, the CDR3 reads TGTGCCAGCAGCTTAGAAGCTTATTCACCCCTCCACTTT.